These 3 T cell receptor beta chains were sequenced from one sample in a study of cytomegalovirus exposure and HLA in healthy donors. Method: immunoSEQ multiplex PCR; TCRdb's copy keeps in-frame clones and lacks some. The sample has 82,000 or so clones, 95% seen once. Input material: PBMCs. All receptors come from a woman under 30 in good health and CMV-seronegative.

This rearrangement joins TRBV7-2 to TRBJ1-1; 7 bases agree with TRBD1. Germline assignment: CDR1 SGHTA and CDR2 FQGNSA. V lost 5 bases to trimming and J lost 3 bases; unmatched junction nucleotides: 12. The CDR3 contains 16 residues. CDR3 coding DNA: TGTGCCAGCAGCGCCCGGGACAGAAGGAGGCACACTGAAGCTTTCTTT. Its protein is CASSARDRRRHTEAFF.

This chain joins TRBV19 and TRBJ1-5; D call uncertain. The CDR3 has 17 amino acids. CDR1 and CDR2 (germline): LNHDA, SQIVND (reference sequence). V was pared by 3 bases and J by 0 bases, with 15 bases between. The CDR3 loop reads CASSIGGFRDSNQPQHF. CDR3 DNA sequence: TGTGCCAGTAGTATCGGAGGGTTCCGGGATAGCAATCAGCCCCAGCATTTT.

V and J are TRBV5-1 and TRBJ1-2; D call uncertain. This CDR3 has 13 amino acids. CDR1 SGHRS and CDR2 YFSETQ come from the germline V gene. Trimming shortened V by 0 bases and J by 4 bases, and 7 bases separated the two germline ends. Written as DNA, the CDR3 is TGCGCCAGCAGCTTGGGGGAGAGCTATGGCTACACCTTC. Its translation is CASSLGESYGYTF. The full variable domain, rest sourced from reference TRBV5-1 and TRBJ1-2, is KAGVTQTPRYLIKTRGQQVTLSCSPISGHRSVSWYQQTPGQGLQFLFEYFSETQRNKGNFPGRFSGRQFSNSRSEMNVSTLELGDSALYLCASSLGESYGYTFGSGTRLTVV.